A single sample is the source of the 23 T cell receptor beta chains below, sequenced in a study of metastatic and nonmetastatic thyroid tumors. TCRdb reanalyzed the PCR reads via MiXCR. The sample has approximately 7,100 clones, 32% seen once. Every patient was untreated before thyroid surgery. The material sequenced was tumor tissue. The receptors originated from a female donor with papillary thyroid cancer or a benign thyroid nodule (not recorded which). Some clones in this sample may be carry-over from other donors' samples.

There are a few counts of this clone. The chain recombines TRBV10-2 with TRBJ1-2; D not certain. Germline CDR1 reads WSHSY; CDR2 reads SAAADI. Deletions cut 3 bases from V and 9 bases from J, with 11 bases between. This CDR3 region has 12 residues. CDR3: CASSDPQSSYTF. DNA for the CDR3: TGCGCCAGCAGTGATCCACAGAGTAGCTACACCTTC.

This sequence joins TRBV12-3 or TRBV12-4 and TRBJ1-5, with D uncertain. The CDR3 sequence is 14 residues long. V was cut by 7 bases and J by 10 bases, with 20 bases left in between. Here the CDR3 DNA reads TGTGCCAGCACCCAAGTCCGGGATGGGGATCCCCAGCATTTT. Amino acids: CASTQVRDGDPQHF.

J is TRBJ2-7 and V is TRBV18; D might be TRBD1 or TRBD2, each matching 5 bases. Per germline, CDR1 KGHSH and CDR2 LQKENI. Trimming took 6 bases from V and 1 from J, leaving 10 bases between them. The CDR3 totals 13 residues. This CDR3 reads CASSGTDSYEQYF. The CDR3 DNA reads as TGTGCCAGCTCGGGGACCGATTCCTACGAGCAGTACTTC.

The chain is built from TRBV7-2 and TRBJ2-7, with unresolved D. Trimming took off 2 bases at V and 5 bases at J, with 13 bases between the two ends. Germline values: CDR1 SGHTA, CDR2 FQGNSA. The length of the CDR3 is 14 residues. The CDR3 coding sequence is TGTGCCAGCAGCTTAAGACCTCCAAGGGACGAGCAGTACTTC. It is translated as CASSLRPPRDEQYF.

The genes are TRBV11-2 and TRBJ2-7; the D gene is possibly TRBD2 (5 bases). V lost 0 bases and J 6 bases, leaving 15 bases between the germline ends. In germline, CDR1 is SGHAT, CDR2 FQNNGV. The CDR3 spans 15 residues. The CDR3 DNA reads as TGTGCCAGCAGCTTAGAGGTCCGGGGAGCGAGCGAGCAGTACTTC. Protein sequence: CASSLEVRGASEQYF.

As regards this clone: Germline and junction disagree at one end, which may indicate a read error. The chain recombines TRBV7-3 with TRBJ2-2, with TRBD1 as a possible D gene (6 bases). In germline, CDR1 is SGHTA, CDR2 FQGTGA. CDR3 length: 14 amino acids. CDR3 in amino acids: CASSPGTLTWELFF. The CDR3 DNA reads as TGTGCCAGCAGCCCAGGGACACTCACCTGGGAGCTGTTTTTT.

This clone was observed at least ten times. The J gene is TRBJ2-1, the V gene TRBV4-3; TRBD2 matches at 8 bases. The junction had 5 bases not matched to a gene; V was cut back by 4 bases and J by 6 bases. CDR1 is LGHNA, CDR2 YSLEER, per germline. This CDR3 contains 14 residues. CDR3 sequence: CASSPTGTSNEQFF. The CDR3 DNA sequence: TGCGCCAGCAGCCCGACCGGGACTAGCAATGAGCAGTTCTTC.

V and J are TRBV30 and TRBJ2-7; 7 bases align to TRBD1. The junction had 5 bases not matched to a gene; V was cut back by 5 bases and J by 4 bases. Germline CDR1 reads GTSNPN; CDR2 reads SVGIG (reference sequence). The length of the CDR3 is 12 residues. CDR3 in DNA: TGTGCCTGGGAACAGGGGCGGTACGAGCAGTACTTC. Residues: CAWEQGRYEQYF.

By its share, this clone is medium-sized. The chain is built from TRBV28 and TRBJ1-5; D is undetermined. CDR3 length: 14 residues. The ends were cut back, 5 bases at V and 4 bases at J, with 12 bases in the middle. Germline values: CDR1 MDHEN, CDR2 SYDVKM. CDR3 sequence: CASSGPRKNQPQHF. CDR3 DNA: TGTGCCAGCAGTGGCCCCAGGAAGAATCAGCCCCAGCATTTT. Based on the CDR3 plus reference TRBV28 and TRBJ1-5, the full variable domain is DVKVTQSSRYLVKRTGEKVFLECVQDMDHENMFWYRQDPGLGLRLIYFSYDVKMKEKGDIPEGYSVSREKKERFSLILESASTNQTSMYLCASSGPRKNQPQHFGDGTRLSIL.

This clone appeared many times. The gene calls are TRBV7-9 and TRBJ2-3; the match to TRBD2 covers 8 bases. The germline gives CDR1 SEHNR, CDR2 FQNEAQ (reference sequence). The CDR3 has 15 residues. Unmatched junction bases numbered 4, after V lost 5 bases and J lost 0 bases. The DNA for the CDR3 is TGTGCCAGCAGCCTAAGCGGGGGTAGCACAGATACGCAGTATTTT. Translation gives CASSLSGGSTDTQYF.

The chain employs TRBV6-1 and TRBJ2-5; the D gene is possibly TRBD2 (5 bases). V shed 6 bases and J shed 5 bases, with 19 bases lying between them. The CDR3 sequence is 15 residues long. The germline gives CDR1 MNHNS, CDR2 SASEGT. The CDR3 DNA reads TGTGCCAGCAGCCCTAGCAACACTAAGGCGGAGACCCAGTACTTC. Residues: CASSPSNTKAETQYF.

This clone is labeled as medium-sized. The rearrangement links TRBV6-1 to TRBJ2-7, with a weak D call TRBD1 (6 bases). CDR1 and CDR2 from the germline V gene are MNHNS and SASEGT. The CDR3 contains 16 residues. V was clipped by 5 bases and J by 0 bases, with 17 bases between them. The CDR3 reads CASSFYPGQPSYEQYF. CDR3 nucleotides: TGTGCCAGCAGTTTCTATCCGGGACAACCCTCCTACGAGCAGTACTTC.

A note on this clone: A much larger clonotype is one base distant, so this may be a read error. The gene calls are TRBV5-4 and TRBJ1-1; 10 bases agree with TRBD1. CDR1 and CDR2 (germline): SGHNT, YYREEE (reference sequence). The CDR3 sequence is 14 residues long. CDR3 nucleotides: TGTTCCAGCAGCTTGGACAGGGGGGACACTGAAGCTTTCTTT. Residues: CSSSLDRGDTEAFF. The full variable domain, rest sourced from reference TRBV5-4 and TRBJ1-1, is ETGVTQSPTHLIKTRGQQVTLRCSSQSGHNTVSWYQQALGQGPQFIFQYYREEENGRGNFPPRFSGLQFPNYSSELNVNALELDDSALYLCSSSLDRGDTEAFFGQGTRLTVV.

This clone counts as medium-sized. The chain recombines TRBV28 with TRBJ2-1, with D uncertain. The length of the CDR3 is 14 residues. Per the germline V gene, CDR1 is MDHEN and CDR2 is SYDVKM. V lost 6 bases, J lost 0 bases, and 9 bases lay in between. The CDR3 DNA reads as TGTGCCAGCAGACCACCTAGCTCCTACAATGAGCAGTTCTTC. Its protein is CASRPPSSYNEQFF. The full variable domain, in which reference TRBV28 and TRBJ2-1 provide the parts outside the CDR3, is DVKVTQSSRYLVKRTGEKVFLECVQDMDHENMFWYRQDPGLGLRLIYFSYDVKMKEKGDIPEGYSVSREKKERFSLILESASTNQTSMYLCASRPPSSYNEQFFGPGTRLTVL.

By share of the sample, this clone is medium-sized (0.01 to 0.1%). The gene calls are TRBV12-3 or TRBV12-4 and TRBJ2-1, with 9 positions matching TRBD1. V gave up 6 bases and J gave up 4 bases; unmatched junction bases: 10. There are 16 residues in the CDR3. The CDR3 DNA reads TGTGCCAGCAGCTACAGGGGGCGAAATAGGTACAATGAGCAGTTCTTC. Translating it yields CASSYRGRNRYNEQFF.

The chain is built from TRBV27 and TRBJ1-6; D is undetermined. Germline CDR1 reads MNHEY; CDR2 reads SMNVEV (reference sequence). V was pared by 6 bases and J by 7 bases, with 10 bases between. The CDR3 consists of 13 residues. The CDR3 DNA follows: TGTGCCAGCAGCCCGGGGTCGAATTCACCCCTCCACTTT. Translating gives CASSPGSNSPLHF.

This chain links TRBV12-3 or TRBV12-4 with TRBJ1-2; the match to TRBD1 covers 8 bases. This CDR3 spans 14 amino acids. The ends lost 5 bases at V and 5 bases at J; junction bases unmatched: 7. In nucleotides, the CDR3 is TGTGCCAGCAGTCGAGGACAGGGACTGTATGGCTACACCTTC. As protein: CASSRGQGLYGYTF.

The chain couples TRBV28 to TRBJ2-3; tentative D call: TRBD2 (6 bases). CDR3 size: 17 residues. CDR1 and CDR2 from the germline V gene are MDHEN and SYDVKM. V lost 6 bases and J lost 8, with 27 bases in between. The CDR3 bases are TGTGCCAGCAGCTCTAAATTCGGAGGAGGGGATGCGGGTACGCAGTATTTT. As protein: CASSSKFGGGDAGTQYF.

The chain recombines TRBV28 with TRBJ1-3, with 7 positions matching TRBD1. The CDR3 contains 14 residues. The V segment lost 4 bases and the J segment 1 base; nucleotides outside the gene matches: 1. Germline V gene lookup returns CDR1 MDHEN and CDR2 SYDVKM. CDR3 DNA: TGTGCCAGCAGTTCAGGGGGTTCTGGAAACACCATATATTTT. It codes for CASSSGGSGNTIYF.

V is TRBV7-2 and J is TRBJ2-7; tentatively, D is TRBD2 (6 bases). The germline V gene encodes CDR1 SGHTA and CDR2 FQGNSA. V shed 2 bases and J shed 5 bases, with 16 bases lying between them. The CDR3 is 15 residues long. CDR3 in DNA: TGTGCCAGCAGCTTATGGCCGGGAGAGGAAGACGAGCAGTACTTC. Translation: CASSLWPGEEDEQYF.

The chain couples TRBV7-2 to TRBJ1-2, with D unclear. This CDR3 region has 16 residues. CDR1 and CDR2 (germline): SGHTA, FQGNSA. Trimming cost V 1 base and J 6 bases, with 18 bases left between them. This CDR3 reads CASSLGRTEPTNGYTF. The DNA for the CDR3 is TGTGCCAGCAGCTTAGGGCGTACGGAACCAACTAATGGCTACACCTTC.

This clone occurred a few times. The chain joins TRBV27 to TRBJ2-1; D is perhaps TRBD2 (5 bases). CDR3 length equals 13 residues. Germline values: CDR1 MNHEY, CDR2 SMNVEV (reference sequence). V lost 5 bases and J 5 bases, leaving 10 bases between the germline ends. This CDR3 reads CASSGLINNEQFF. DNA of the CDR3: TGTGCCAGCAGTGGACTTATAAACAATGAGCAGTTCTTC.

This chain connects TRBV27 to TRBJ1-6; D is uncertain. The CDR3 covers 15 residues. Deletions cut 2 bases from V and 4 bases from J, with 9 bases between. The germline V gene has CDR1 MNHEY and CDR2 SMNVEV (reference sequence). This chain's CDR3 is CASSLIQPYNSPLHF. The CDR3 DNA is TGTGCCAGCAGTTTAATCCAGCCTTATAATTCACCCCTCCACTTT.